These T cell receptor beta chains were read from a single sample in a study of beta chain features in type 1 diabetes. Here immunoSEQ multiplex PCR was the method, and the copy in TCRdb shows in-frame clones only, minus some. The sample lists 200,000 to 250,000 clones; roughly 13% were seen once. Input material: naive CD4+ T cells from blood. Source of these receptors: a young man with type 1 diabetes. Each CDR3 is given with its conserved first and last residue. Fields, in order: V gene, CDR3 protein.

>TRBV11-2
CASSLGVVARVETQYF
>TRBV30
CAWSDRGGGETQYF
>TRBV27
CASSPRTGDSNQPQHF
>TRBV23-1
CASSPGTSWAPGTSTDTQYF
>TRBV29-1
CSVQGPVNTEAFF
>TRBV11-2
CASSSRNYEQYF
>TRBV6-6
CASSYSVGYEQYF
>TRBV7-2
CASSLAPSGRGNEQFF
>TRBV10-3
CAISETSAGQGPQETQYF
>TRBV5-1
CASRSGTGAPTYEQYF
>TRBV29-1
CSVEGTAMNTEAFF
>TRBV6-1
CASSTGGAGSTEAFF
>TRBV18
CASSGDRRDTEAFF
>TRBV21-1
CASSKKGGPTSGRHYEQFF
>TRBV7-2
CASSSGLAGVETQYF
>TRBV13
CASSLLGSGSGYNSPLHF
>TRBV29-1
CSVAGDSVYYGYTF
>TRBV7-8
CASSLAHRGSLGEQYF
>TRBV19
CASSSTSQGWEKLFF
>TRBV18
CASSGTSGENEQFF
>TRBV2
CASRPGLAGINEQYF
>TRBV20-1
CSAIRGTEAFF
>TRBV7-9
CASSPPDIAF
>TRBV30
CAWSARSGGVGYTF
>TRBV13
CASSFTRTVGATGELFF
>TRBV19
CASSIGQGDYGYTF
>TRBV7-9
CASSSYRTGGLETQYF
>TRBV5-4
CASSLGMGQTYEQYF
>TRBV6-5
CASRQGAYEQYF
>TRBV5-1
CASREWDSGTTGANVLTF
>TRBV7-9
CASSQTGNQPQHF
>TRBV9
CASSPTGYFSYEQYF
>TRBV9
CASSRDRGAYNEQFF
>TRBV18
CASSGGGDGTYEQYF
>TRBV6-5
CASSGGATEAFF
>TRBV29-1
CSVLPGQGPNYGYTF
>TRBV7-9
CASSFLSPNTEAFF
>TRBV5-8
CASSRAITGYTEAFF
>TRBV15
CATSKGTGPNEQFF
>TRBV15
CATGQGGDYGYTF
>TRBV5-1
CASSPGTSGQETQYF